Included here is one T cell receptor beta chain sequence, with context. Antigen unknown. Germline V lookup: CDR1 KGHSH, CDR2 LQKENI. This CDR3 region has 14 residues. Each UMI, carrying a 6-nucleotide sample barcode, came from template switching. TCRdb reprocessed the 5' RACE reads, keeping one entry per CDR3 protein, no DNA. Recorded here are roughly 150,000 distinct CDR3 sequences; the top ten clones represent around 1.3%. The data were taken from a study of monozygotic twins with inflammatory bowel disease. Study findings and constraints: Between concordant and discordant twins, repertoire similarity failed to differ, a result that limited power may explain. No discrimination was achieved between different T cell subtypes.

J is TRBJ2-5 and V is TRBV18. The clonotype comes from a human donor with ulcerative colitis or Crohn's disease, or a healthy co-twin of an affected twin (not recorded which). The sequencing sample was made of blood. The CDR3 is CASSPGVQEETQYF. Complete variable domain (other parts from reference TRBV18 and TRBJ2-5): NAGVMQNPRHLVRRRGQEARLRCSPMKGHSHVYWYRQLPEEGLKFMVYLQKENIIDESGMPKERFSAEFPKEGPSILRIQQVVRGDSAAYFCASSPGVQEETQYFGPGTRLLVL.